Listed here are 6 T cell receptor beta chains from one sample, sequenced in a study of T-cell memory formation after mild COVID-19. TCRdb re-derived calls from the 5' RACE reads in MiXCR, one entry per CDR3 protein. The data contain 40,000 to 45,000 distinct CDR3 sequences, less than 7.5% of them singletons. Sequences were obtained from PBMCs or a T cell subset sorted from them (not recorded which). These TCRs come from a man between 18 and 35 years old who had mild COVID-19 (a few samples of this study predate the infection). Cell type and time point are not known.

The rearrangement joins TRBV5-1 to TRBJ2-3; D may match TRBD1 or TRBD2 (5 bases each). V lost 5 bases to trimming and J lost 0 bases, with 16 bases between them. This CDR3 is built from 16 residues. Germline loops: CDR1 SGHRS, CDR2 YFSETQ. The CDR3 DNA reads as TGCGCCAGCAGGGTCCGGGGCCAGTCTAGCACAGATACGCAGTATTTT. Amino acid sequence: CASRVRGQSSTDTQYF.

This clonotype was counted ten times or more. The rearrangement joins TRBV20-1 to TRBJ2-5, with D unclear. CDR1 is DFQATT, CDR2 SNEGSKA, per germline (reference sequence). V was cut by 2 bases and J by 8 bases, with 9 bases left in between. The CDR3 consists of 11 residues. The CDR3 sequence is CSARSRDTQYF. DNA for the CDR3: TGCAGTGCTAGATCAAGAGATACCCAGTACTTC.

In nucleotides, the CDR3 is TGTGCCAGCAGCTCCCTTAGAACGTCTGGAAACACCATATATTTT. Translating it yields CASSSLRTSGNTIYF. J is TRBJ1-3 and V is TRBV7-2; the D is unclear. This CDR3 is 15 amino acids long. The V end was cut by 4 bases, the J end by 1 base, with 11 bases between. In germline, CDR1 is SGHTA, CDR2 FQGNSA.

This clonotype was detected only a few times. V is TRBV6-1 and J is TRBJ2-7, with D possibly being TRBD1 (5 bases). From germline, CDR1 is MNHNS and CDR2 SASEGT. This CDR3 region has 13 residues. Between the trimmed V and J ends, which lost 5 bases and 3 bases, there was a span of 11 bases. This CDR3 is CASSKDKLYEQYF. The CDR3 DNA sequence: TGTGCCAGCAGTAAGGACAAGCTCTACGAGCAGTACTTC.

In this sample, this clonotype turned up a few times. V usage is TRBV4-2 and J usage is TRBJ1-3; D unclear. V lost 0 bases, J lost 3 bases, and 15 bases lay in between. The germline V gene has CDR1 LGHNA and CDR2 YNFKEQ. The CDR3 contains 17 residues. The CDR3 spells CASSQDAAPALGNTIYF. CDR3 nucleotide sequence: TGTGCCAGCAGCCAAGATGCCGCTCCTGCCCTTGGAAACACCATATATTTT.

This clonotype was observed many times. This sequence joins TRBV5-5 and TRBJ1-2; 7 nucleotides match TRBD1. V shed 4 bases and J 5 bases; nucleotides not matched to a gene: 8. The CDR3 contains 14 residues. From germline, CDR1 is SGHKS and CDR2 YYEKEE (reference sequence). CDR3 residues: CASSTDSGGYGYTF. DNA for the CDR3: TGTGCCAGCAGCACGGACTCAGGGGGGTATGGCTACACCTTC.